This TCR beta chain was sequenced during a study of Ad26.COV2.S vaccination and SARS-CoV-2 variants. Treatment meaning: about 20 received Ad26.COV2.S at low or high dose, single or two shots; about 5 received placebo; per-sample allocation not given. Samples were taken on day 63 after the first vaccine or placebo injection. The germline V gene encodes CDR1 PRHDT and CDR2 FYEKMQ (reference sequence). The CDR3 runs to 17 residues. V was clipped by 5 bases and J by 5 bases; unmatched bases: 16. Method: immunoSEQ multiplex PCR; TCRdb's copy keeps in-frame clones and lacks some. The sample yields about 500,000 clones, about 89% seen once.

The rearrangement uses TRBV13 and TRBJ2-7; the match to TRBD2 covers 9 bases. The TCR sequence derives from a person between 18 and 59 years old who received the Ad26.COV2.S COVID-19 vaccine or a placebo. Specimen: peripheral blood, collected in a trial of Ad26.COV2.S vaccine versus placebo. CDR3 bases: TGTGCCAGCAGCCTTACCCAATTAGCGGGAGATAGGAACGAGCAGTACTTC. This encodes CASSLTQLAGDRNEQYF. Combining the CDR3 with reference TRBV13 and TRBJ2-7 gives the whole variable domain AAGVIQSPRHLIKEKRETATLKCYPIPRHDTVYWYQQGPGQDPQFLISFYEKMQSDKGSIPDRFSAQQFSDYHSELNMSSLELGDSALYFCASSLTQLAGDRNEQYFGPGTRLTVT.